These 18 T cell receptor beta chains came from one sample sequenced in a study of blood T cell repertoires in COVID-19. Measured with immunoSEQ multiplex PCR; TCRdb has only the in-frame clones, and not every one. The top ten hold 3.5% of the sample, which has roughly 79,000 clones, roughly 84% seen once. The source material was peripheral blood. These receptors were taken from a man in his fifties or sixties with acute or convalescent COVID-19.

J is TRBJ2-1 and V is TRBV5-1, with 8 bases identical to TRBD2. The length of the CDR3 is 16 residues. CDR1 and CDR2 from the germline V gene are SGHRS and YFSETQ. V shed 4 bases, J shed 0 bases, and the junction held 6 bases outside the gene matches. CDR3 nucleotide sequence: TGCGCCAGCAGCCTTAGCGGGGCAAACTCCTACAATGAGCAGTTCTTC. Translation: CASSLSGANSYNEQFF.

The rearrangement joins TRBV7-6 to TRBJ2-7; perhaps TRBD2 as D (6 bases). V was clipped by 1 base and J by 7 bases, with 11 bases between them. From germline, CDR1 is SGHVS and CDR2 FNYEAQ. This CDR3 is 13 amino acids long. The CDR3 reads CASSLESRGEQYF. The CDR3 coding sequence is TGTGCCAGCAGCTTAGAATCCCGGGGGGAGCAGTACTTC.

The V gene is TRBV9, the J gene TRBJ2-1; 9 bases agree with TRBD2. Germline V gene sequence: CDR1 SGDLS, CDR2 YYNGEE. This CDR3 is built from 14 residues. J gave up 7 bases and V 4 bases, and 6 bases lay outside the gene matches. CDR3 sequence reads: CASSHSGSLNEQFF. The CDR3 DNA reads TGTGCCAGCAGCCATAGCGGGAGTCTAAATGAGCAGTTCTTC.

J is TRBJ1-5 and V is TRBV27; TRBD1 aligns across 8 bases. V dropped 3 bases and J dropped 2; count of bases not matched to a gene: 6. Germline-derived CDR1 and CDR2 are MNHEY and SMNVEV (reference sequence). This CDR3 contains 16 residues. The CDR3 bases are TGTGCCAGCAGTTTCGAGGACAGGGTTCGCAATCAGCCCCAGCATTTT. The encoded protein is CASSFEDRVRNQPQHF.

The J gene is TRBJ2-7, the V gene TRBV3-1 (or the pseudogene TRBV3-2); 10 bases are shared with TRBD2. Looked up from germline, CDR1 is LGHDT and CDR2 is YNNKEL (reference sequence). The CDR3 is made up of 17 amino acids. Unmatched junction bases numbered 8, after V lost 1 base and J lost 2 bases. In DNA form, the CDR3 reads TGTGCCAGCAGCCAAGGTAAGGGACTAGCGCCTACCTACGAGCAGTACTTC. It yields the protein CASSQGKGLAPTYEQYF.

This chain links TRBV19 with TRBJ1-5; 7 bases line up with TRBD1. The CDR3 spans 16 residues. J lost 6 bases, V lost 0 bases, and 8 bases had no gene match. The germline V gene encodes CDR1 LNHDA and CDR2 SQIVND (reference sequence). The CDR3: CASSIEVGGAGQPQHF. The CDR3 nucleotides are TGTGCCAGTAGTATAGAGGTAGGGGGCGCGGGTCAGCCCCAGCATTTT.

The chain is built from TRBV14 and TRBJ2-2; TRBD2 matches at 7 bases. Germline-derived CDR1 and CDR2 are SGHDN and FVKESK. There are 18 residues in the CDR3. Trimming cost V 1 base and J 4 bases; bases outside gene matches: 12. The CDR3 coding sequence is TGTGCCAGCAGCCAAGTGGGAGGGAGTGGGCGAAGCACCGGGGAGCTGTTTTTT. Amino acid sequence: CASSQVGGSGRSTGELFF.

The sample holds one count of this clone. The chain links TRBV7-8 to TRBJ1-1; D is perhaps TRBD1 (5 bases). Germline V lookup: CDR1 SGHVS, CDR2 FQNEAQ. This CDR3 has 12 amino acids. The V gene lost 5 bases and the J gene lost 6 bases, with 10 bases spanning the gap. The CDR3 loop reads CASSTGRSEAFF. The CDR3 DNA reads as TGTGCCAGCAGCACAGGACGGTCTGAAGCTTTCTTT.

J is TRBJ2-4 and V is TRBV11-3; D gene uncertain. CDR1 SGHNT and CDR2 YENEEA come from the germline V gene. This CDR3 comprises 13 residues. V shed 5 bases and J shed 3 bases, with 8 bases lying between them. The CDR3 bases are TGTGCCAGCAGCCGGAGAGACAAAAACATTCAGTACTTC. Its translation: CASSRRDKNIQYF.

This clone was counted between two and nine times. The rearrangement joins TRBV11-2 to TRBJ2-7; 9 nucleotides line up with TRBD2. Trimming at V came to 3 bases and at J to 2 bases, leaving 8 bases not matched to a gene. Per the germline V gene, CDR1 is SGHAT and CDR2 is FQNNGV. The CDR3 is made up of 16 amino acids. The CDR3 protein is CASSFVSSGNPYEQYF. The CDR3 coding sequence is TGTGCCAGCAGCTTTGTGTCTAGCGGGAACCCCTACGAGCAGTACTTC.

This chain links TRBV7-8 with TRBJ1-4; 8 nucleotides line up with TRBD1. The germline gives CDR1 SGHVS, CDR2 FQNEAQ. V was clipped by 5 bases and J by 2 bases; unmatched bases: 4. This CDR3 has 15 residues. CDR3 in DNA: TGTGCCAGCAGCGACCGACAGGGGACTAATGAAAAACTGTTTTTT. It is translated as CASSDRQGTNEKLFF.

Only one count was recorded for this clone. The CDR3 sequence is CASRPGRSGNTIYF. Here the CDR3 DNA reads TGTGCCAGCAGGCCAGGCCGCTCTGGAAACACCATATATTTT. This chain connects TRBV28 to TRBJ1-3; no clear D. This CDR3 is 14 amino acids long. The germline V gene has CDR1 MDHEN and CDR2 SYDVKM. Between the trimmed V and J ends, which lost 6 bases and 0 bases, there was a span of 9 bases.

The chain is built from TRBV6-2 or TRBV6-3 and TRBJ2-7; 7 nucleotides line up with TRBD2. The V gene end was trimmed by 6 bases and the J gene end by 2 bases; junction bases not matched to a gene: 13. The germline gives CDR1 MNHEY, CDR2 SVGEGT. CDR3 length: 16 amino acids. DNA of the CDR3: TGTGCCAGCAGCCCCCTCCGGGGGGATAAGACCTACGAGCAGTACTTC. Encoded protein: CASSPLRGDKTYEQYF.

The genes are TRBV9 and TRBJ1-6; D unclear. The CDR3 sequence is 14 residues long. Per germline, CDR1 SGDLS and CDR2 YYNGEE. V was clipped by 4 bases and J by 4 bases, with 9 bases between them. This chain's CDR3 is CASSQEDYNSPLHF. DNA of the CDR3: TGTGCCAGCAGCCAAGAGGATTATAATTCACCCCTCCACTTT.

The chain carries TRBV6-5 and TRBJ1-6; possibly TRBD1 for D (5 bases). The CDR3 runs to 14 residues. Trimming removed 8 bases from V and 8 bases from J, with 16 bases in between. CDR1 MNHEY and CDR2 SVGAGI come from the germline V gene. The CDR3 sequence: CASRRGVGDSPLHF. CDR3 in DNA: TGTGCCAGCCGCAGAGGAGTAGGGGATTCACCCCTCCACTTT.

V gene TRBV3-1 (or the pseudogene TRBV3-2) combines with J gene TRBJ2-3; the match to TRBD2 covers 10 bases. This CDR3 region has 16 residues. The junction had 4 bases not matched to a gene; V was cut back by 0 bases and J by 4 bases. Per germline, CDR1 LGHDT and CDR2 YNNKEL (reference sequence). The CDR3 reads CASSQEILAGADTQYF. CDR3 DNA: TGTGCCAGCAGCCAAGAAATCCTAGCGGGAGCAGATACGCAGTATTTT.

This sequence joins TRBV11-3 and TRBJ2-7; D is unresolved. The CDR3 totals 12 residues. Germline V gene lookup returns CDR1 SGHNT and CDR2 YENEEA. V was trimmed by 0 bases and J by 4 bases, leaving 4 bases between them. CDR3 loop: CASSLDLYEQYF. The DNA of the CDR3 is TGTGCCAGCAGCTTAGATTTATACGAGCAGTACTTC. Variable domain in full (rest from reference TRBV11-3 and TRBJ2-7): EAGVVQSPRYKIIEKKQPVAFWCNPISGHNTLYWYLQNLGQGPELLIRYENEEAVDDSQLPKDRFSAERLKGVDSTLKIQPAELGDSAVYLCASSLDLYEQYFGPGTRLTVT.

CDR3 loop: CASSHGTNPGSREQYF. The CDR3 bases are TGTGCCAGCAGCCATGGGACTAACCCTGGCTCTCGCGAGCAGTACTTC. The chain uses TRBV11-2 and TRBJ2-7; TRBD2 matches at 7 bases. Germline V gene data show CDR1 as SGHAT and CDR2 as FQNNGV. After removal of 5 bases from V and 6 bases from J, the junction contained 16 bases not matched to a gene. CDR3 size: 16 residues.